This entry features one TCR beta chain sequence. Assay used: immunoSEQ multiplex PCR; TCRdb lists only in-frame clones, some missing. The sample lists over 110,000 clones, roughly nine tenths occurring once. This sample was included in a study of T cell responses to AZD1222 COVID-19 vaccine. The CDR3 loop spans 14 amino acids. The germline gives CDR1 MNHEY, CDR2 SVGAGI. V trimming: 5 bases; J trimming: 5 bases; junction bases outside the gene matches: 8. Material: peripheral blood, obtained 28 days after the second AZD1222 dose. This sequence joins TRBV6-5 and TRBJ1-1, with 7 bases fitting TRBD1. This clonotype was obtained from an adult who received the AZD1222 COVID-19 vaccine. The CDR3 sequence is CASSRSGGRTEAFF. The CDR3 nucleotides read TGTGCCAGCAGTCGTTCAGGGGGGAGGACTGAAGCTTTCTTT.